Shown below are 13 T cell receptor beta chains from a single sample sequenced in a study of blood T cell repertoires in COVID-19. Profiled with immunoSEQ multiplex PCR; TCRdb holds only in-frame clones, not every one. The sample yields 290,000 or so clones, approximately 89% seen once. Source material: peripheral blood. These receptor sequences come from a woman under 40 with COVID-19, enrolled during active disease.

V usage is TRBV29-1 and J usage is TRBJ2-7, with 8 nucleotides matching TRBD1. V was clipped by 1 base and J by 3 bases; unmatched bases: 2. Germline V lookup: CDR1 SQVTM, CDR2 ANQGSEA. This CDR3 is built from 13 residues. The CDR3, as DNA: TGCAGCGTTGAAGGGACAGGGATCTACGAGCAGTACTTC. Amino acid sequence: CSVEGTGIYEQYF.

J is TRBJ2-1 and V is TRBV5-4; 7 bases map to TRBD2. The J segment lost 10 bases and the V segment lost 0 bases, leaving 10 bases of the junction unmatched. The CDR3 spans 15 residues. CDR1 is SGHNT, CDR2 YYREEE, per germline (reference sequence). The DNA of the CDR3 is TGTGCCAGCAGCTTGGCCCAGCGGGGAGGAGACGAGCAGTTCTTC. Protein sequence: CASSLAQRGGDEQFF. Based on the CDR3 plus reference TRBV5-4 and TRBJ2-1, the full variable domain is ETGVTQSPTHLIKTRGQQVTLRCSSQSGHNTVSWYQQALGQGPQFIFQYYREEENGRGNFPPRFSGLQFPNYSSELNVNALELDDSALYLCASSLAQRGGDEQFFGPGTRLTVL.

V gene TRBV4-1 combines with J gene TRBJ1-1; no reliable D call. V lost 0 bases, J lost 5 bases, and 13 bases lay in between. Germline V gives CDR1 MGHRA, CDR2 YSYEKL. This CDR3 spans 15 amino acids. CDR3 nucleotide sequence: TGCGCCAGCAGCCAAGAGGCCCAGGCGGGGACTGAAGCTTTCTTT. The encoded protein is CASSQEAQAGTEAFF.

This clone has more than one count but fewer than ten. The chain is built from TRBV9 and TRBJ2-7, with TRBD2 matching 9 bases. CDR3 size: 16 residues. V lost 1 base and J lost 2; bases outside the gene matches: 7. CDR1 SGDLS and CDR2 YYNGEE come from the germline V gene. The CDR3 loop is CASSVTPASGTYEQYF. The CDR3 nucleotides are TGTGCCAGCAGCGTAACCCCTGCTAGCGGGACCTACGAGCAGTACTTC.

The table lists this clone with a count of one. Compared with germline, one end of the junction differs, possibly owing to a read error. This chain joins TRBV6-5 and TRBJ1-2; 10 bases fit TRBD1. The CDR3 runs to 14 residues. Germline V gene sequence: CDR1 MNHEY, CDR2 SVGAGI. The CDR3 nucleotides read TGTGCCAGCAGACTGGACAGGGGGAACTATAGCTACACCTTC. Encoded protein: CASRLDRGNYSYTF.

The gene calls are TRBV7-9 and TRBJ1-4; D unclear. Looked up from germline, CDR1 is SEHNR and CDR2 is FQNEAQ (reference sequence). The CDR3 covers 15 residues. V gave up 4 bases and J gave up 0 bases, with 9 bases separating them. The CDR3 coding sequence is TGTGCCAGCAGCTCACCGGGAGCAACTAATGAAAAACTGTTTTTT. Its protein is CASSSPGATNEKLFF.

A single count supports this clone. This chain connects TRBV7-9 to TRBJ1-2, with D uncertain. Trimming took 5 bases from V and 3 from J, leaving 13 bases between them. Per the germline V gene, CDR1 is SEHNR and CDR2 is FQNEAQ (reference sequence). This CDR3 comprises 14 residues. CDR3 coding DNA: TGTGCCAGCAGCCCCGGTCATCTTCACTATGGCTACACCTTC. Its protein is CASSPGHLHYGYTF.

The rearrangement joins TRBV10-3 to TRBJ1-2; tentative D call: TRBD1 (6 bases). Germline assignment: CDR1 ENHRY and CDR2 SYGVKD. There are 15 residues in the CDR3. V lost 7 bases, J lost 3 bases, and 18 bases lay in between. Written as DNA, the CDR3 is TGTGCCATCACCCCGAGGGGGGGTTTTGACTATGGCTACACCTTC. As protein: CAITPRGGFDYGYTF.

J is TRBJ2-3 and V is TRBV18; 13 nucleotides align to TRBD2. The CDR3 consists of 16 residues. Germline V gene sequence: CDR1 KGHSH, CDR2 LQKENI. V shed 6 bases, J shed 4 bases, and the junction held 7 bases outside the gene matches. The CDR3 region has the DNA TGTGCCAGCTCGCGCACTAGCGGGAGGGTCTCAGATACGCAGTATTTT. Protein: CASSRTSGRVSDTQYF.

The V call is TRBV5-4, the J call TRBJ1-1; possible D gene TRBD1, 6 bases. V lost 4 bases and J 6 bases, leaving 19 bases between the germline ends. CDR3 length: 15 residues. Germline V gene lookup returns CDR1 SGHNT and CDR2 YYREEE (reference sequence). The CDR3 DNA follows: TGTGCCAGCAGCCCGGACAGTCGTTTAGTGGCTGAAGCTTTCTTT. Encoded protein: CASSPDSRLVAEAFF.

This clone showed up just a few times. The chain carries TRBV5-1 and TRBJ1-1; D might be TRBD1 (5 bases). The germline V gene encodes CDR1 SGHRS and CDR2 YFSETQ. The V gene lost 2 bases and the J gene lost 4 bases, with 15 bases spanning the gap. The CDR3 contains 15 residues. The CDR3, as DNA: TGCGCCAGCAGCTTCGGTGGGGGGATGGGCACTGAAGCTTTCTTT. It encodes CASSFGGGMGTEAFF. The whole variable domain, filled in from reference TRBV5-1 and TRBJ1-1, reads KAGVTQTPRYLIKTRGQQVTLSCSPISGHRSVSWYQQTPGQGLQFLFEYFSETQRNKGNFPGRFSGRQFSNSRSEMNVSTLELGDSALYLCASSFGGGMGTEAFFGQGTRLTVV.

J is TRBJ1-5 and V is TRBV19, with D unclear. The germline gives CDR1 LNHDA, CDR2 SQIVND (reference sequence). V was pared by 2 bases and J by 3 bases, with 8 bases between. CDR3 length: 14 residues. CDR3 in DNA: TGTGCCAGTAGTATAAAACACCTCAATCAGCCCCAGCATTTT. It is translated as CASSIKHLNQPQHF.

The rearrangement links TRBV12-3 or TRBV12-4 to TRBJ2-5; a possible D gene is TRBD2 (5 bases). The V end lost 11 bases, the J end lost 5 bases, and 18 bases lay between the germline ends. CDR3 length: 13 amino acids. The CDR3 bases are TGTGCCCCGTGTGAGGGCCGGAGGGAGACCCAGTACTTC. The encoded protein is CAPCEGRRETQYF.